What follows are 10 T cell receptor beta chains derived from one specimen sequenced in a study of cytomegalovirus exposure and HLA in healthy donors. It was with 60 Vbeta and 13 Jbeta primers that the PCR ran. The protocol was immunoSEQ multiplex PCR, while the TCRdb copy is restricted to in-frame clones and leaves out a portion. Listed are 55,000 to 85,000 clones; roughly 2.3% falls within the top ten. Sequencing used PBMCs. The receptors here all came from a female donor in good health and CMV-seropositive.

The CDR3 loop reads CASSSPGQGGPGANVLTF. CDR3 nucleotide sequence: TGTGCCAGCAGCTCTCCTGGACAGGGAGGCCCAGGGGCCAACGTCCTGACTTTC. The rearrangement links TRBV7-9 to TRBJ2-6; 8 bases are a match to TRBD1. The CDR3 runs to 18 residues. The V gene end was trimmed by 4 bases and the J gene end by 4 bases; junction bases not matched to a gene: 12. Germline V gene sequence: CDR1 SEHNR, CDR2 FQNEAQ (reference sequence).

The V and J genes are TRBV5-6 and TRBJ1-1; the match to TRBD1 covers 9 bases. From germline, CDR1 is SGHDT and CDR2 YYEEEE. CDR3 length equals 13 residues. With V trimmed by 3 bases and J by 11 bases, 8 bases remained unmatched. CDR3 protein: CASSWGDREDAFF. DNA for the CDR3: TGTGCCAGCAGCTGGGGGGACAGGGAGGACGCTTTCTTT.

V is TRBV28 and J is TRBJ1-5, with 8 positions matching TRBD1. This CDR3 comprises 15 residues. Germline-derived CDR1 and CDR2 are MDHEN and SYDVKM. V was pared by 5 bases and J by 1 base, with 4 bases of the junction left unmatched. The CDR3 nucleotides read TGTGCCAGCAGTAAGCAGGGGGCGAGCAATCAGCCCCAGCATTTT. Translating it yields CASSKQGASNQPQHF.

The chain carries TRBV23-1 and TRBJ2-6, with 8 bases aligning to TRBD2. TRBV23-1 is labeled an ORF, and its function is uncertain. V gave up 2 bases and J gave up 3 bases; unmatched junction bases: 12. This CDR3 region has 19 residues. DNA of the CDR3: TGCGCCAGCAGTCAAAGCATGCGGGAGGTTGTACGTGGGGCCAACGTCCTGACTTTC. Protein sequence: CASSQSMREVVRGANVLTF.

The chain combines TRBV30 with TRBJ1-1, with TRBD1 identical over 8 bases. The CDR3 is made up of 14 amino acids. J was trimmed by 4 bases and V by 0 bases; bases with no gene match: 4. Germline loops: CDR1 GTSNPN, CDR2 SVGIG (reference sequence). CDR3 bases: TGTGCCTGGAGTGTCCCAGGGGGCGGCACTGAAGCTTTCTTT. It translates to CAWSVPGGGTEAFF.

The chain has TRBV28 and TRBJ2-5; the D is unclear. This CDR3 has 14 amino acids. Germline V lookup: CDR1 MDHEN, CDR2 SYDVKM. V shed 3 bases and J shed 2 bases, with 10 bases lying between them. The CDR3 loop reads CASSFRVFQETQYF. CDR3 in DNA: TGTGCCAGCAGTTTTCGGGTTTTTCAAGAGACCCAGTACTTC.

The chain joins TRBV27 to TRBJ1-1; the D is unclear. CDR3 size: 13 residues. The ends were cut back, 5 bases at V and 4 bases at J, with 11 bases in the middle. Looked up from germline, CDR1 is MNHEY and CDR2 is SMNVEV (reference sequence). The CDR3 region is CASSPGLITEAFF. The CDR3 region has the DNA TGTGCCAGCAGTCCCGGGTTGATCACTGAAGCTTTCTTT.

V is TRBV5-1 and J is TRBJ2-7; D gene unclear. V was trimmed by 4 bases and J by 0 bases, leaving 20 bases between them. CDR3 size: 17 residues. Germline V gene lookup returns CDR1 SGHRS and CDR2 YFSETQ. CDR3 loop: CASSPPSTAGFSYEQYF. The CDR3 nucleotides are TGCGCCAGCAGCCCCCCGTCTACCGCAGGATTCTCCTACGAGCAGTACTTC.

V is TRBV2 and J is TRBJ2-3; a possible D gene is TRBD1 (6 bases). V lost 10 bases, J lost 5 bases, and 22 bases lay in between. The germline CDR1 and CDR2 sequences are SNHLY and FYNNEI. The CDR3 consists of 15 residues. The CDR3 sequence: CATLLLGGAGDTQYF. The DNA of the CDR3 is TGTGCCACCCTATTGCTAGGGGGAGCCGGAGATACGCAGTATTTT.

The chain employs TRBV4-1 and TRBJ1-1; 10 nucleotides match TRBD1. V was clipped by 1 base and J by 11 bases; unmatched bases: 10. This CDR3 comprises 15 residues. Looked up from germline, CDR1 is MGHRA and CDR2 is YSYEKL. The CDR3 DNA reads TGCGCCAGCAGCCAAGGGGACAGGGGCCTCCAACGGGCTTTCTTT. Its translation is CASSQGDRGLQRAFF.